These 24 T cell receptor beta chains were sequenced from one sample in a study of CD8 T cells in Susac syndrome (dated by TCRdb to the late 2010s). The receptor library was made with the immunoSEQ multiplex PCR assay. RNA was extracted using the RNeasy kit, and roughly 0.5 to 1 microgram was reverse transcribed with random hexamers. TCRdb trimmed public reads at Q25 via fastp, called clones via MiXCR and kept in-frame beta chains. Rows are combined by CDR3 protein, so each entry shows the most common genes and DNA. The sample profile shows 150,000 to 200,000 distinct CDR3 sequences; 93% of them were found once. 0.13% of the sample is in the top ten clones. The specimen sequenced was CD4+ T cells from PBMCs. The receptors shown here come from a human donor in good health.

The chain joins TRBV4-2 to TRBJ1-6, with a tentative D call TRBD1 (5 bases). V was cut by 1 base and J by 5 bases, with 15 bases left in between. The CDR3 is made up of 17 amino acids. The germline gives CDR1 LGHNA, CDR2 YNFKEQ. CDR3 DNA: TGTGCCAGCAGCCAAGGGAGACTCGGGGGTCATAATTCACCCCTCCACTTT. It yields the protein CASSQGRLGGHNSPLHF.

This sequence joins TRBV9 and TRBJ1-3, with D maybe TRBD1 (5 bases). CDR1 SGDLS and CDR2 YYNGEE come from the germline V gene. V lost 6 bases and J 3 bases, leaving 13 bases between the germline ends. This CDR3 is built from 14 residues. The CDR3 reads CASTGTNDGNTIYF. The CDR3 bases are TGTGCCAGCACTGGGACGAATGATGGAAACACCATATATTTT.

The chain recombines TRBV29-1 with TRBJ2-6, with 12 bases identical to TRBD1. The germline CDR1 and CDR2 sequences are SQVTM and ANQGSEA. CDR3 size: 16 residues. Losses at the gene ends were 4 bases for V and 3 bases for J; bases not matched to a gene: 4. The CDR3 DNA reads TGCAGCGTTGGCGGGACAGGGGGCAGTGGGGCCAACGTCCTGACTTTC. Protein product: CSVGGTGGSGANVLTF.

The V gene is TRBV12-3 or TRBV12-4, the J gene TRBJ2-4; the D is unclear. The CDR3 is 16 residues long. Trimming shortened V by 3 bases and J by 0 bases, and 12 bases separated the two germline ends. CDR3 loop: CASSLFPERAKNIQYF. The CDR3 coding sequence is TGTGCCAGCAGTTTGTTCCCCGAGCGAGCCAAAAACATTCAGTACTTC.

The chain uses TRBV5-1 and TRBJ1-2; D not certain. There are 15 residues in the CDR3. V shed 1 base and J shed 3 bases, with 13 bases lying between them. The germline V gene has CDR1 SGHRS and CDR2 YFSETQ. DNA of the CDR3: TGCGCCAGCAGCTTGACCCCCCAGGAGGACTATGGCTACACCTTC. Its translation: CASSLTPQEDYGYTF.

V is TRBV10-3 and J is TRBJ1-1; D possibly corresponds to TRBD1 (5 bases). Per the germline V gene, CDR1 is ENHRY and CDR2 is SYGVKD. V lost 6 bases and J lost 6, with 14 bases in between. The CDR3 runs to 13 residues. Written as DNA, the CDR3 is TGTGCCATCAGCGCGCAGGGTTCCCCTGAAGCTTTCTTT. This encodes CAISAQGSPEAFF.

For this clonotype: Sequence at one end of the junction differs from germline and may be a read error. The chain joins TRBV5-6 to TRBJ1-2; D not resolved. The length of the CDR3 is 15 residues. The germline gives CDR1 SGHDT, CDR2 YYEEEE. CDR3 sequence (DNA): TGTGCCATCAGCTCCCGGTACTTTCCCACGTCGGGCTACACCTTC. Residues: CAISSRYFPTSGYTF.

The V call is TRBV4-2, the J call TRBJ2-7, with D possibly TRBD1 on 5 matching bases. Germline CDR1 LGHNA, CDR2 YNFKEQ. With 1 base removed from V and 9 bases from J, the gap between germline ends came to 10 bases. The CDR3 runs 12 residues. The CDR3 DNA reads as TGTGCCAGCAGCCAAGGGGGCCCTGGGCAGTACTTC. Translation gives CASSQGGPGQYF.

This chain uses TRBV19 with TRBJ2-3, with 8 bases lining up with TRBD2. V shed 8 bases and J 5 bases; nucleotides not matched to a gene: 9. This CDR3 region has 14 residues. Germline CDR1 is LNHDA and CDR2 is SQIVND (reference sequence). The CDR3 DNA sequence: TGTGCCAGTCGACCAACTAGCGGTGGAGATACGCAGTATTTT. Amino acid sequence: CASRPTSGGDTQYF.

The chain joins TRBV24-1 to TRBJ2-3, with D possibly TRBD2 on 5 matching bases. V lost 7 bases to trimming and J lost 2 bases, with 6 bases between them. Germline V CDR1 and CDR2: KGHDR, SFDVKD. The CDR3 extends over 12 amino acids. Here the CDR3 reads CATSGDTDTQYF. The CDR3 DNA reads TGTGCCACCAGCGGGGACACAGATACGCAGTATTTT.

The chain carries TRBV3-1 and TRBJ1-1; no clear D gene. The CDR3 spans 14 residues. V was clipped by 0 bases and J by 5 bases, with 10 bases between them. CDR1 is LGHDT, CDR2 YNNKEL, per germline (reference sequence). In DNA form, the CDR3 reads TGTGCCAGCAGCCAAGATCTAAGCGGGACTGAAGCTTTCTTT. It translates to CASSQDLSGTEAFF. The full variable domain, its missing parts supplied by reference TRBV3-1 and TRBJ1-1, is DTAVSQTPKYLVTQMGNDKSIKCEQNLGHDTMYWYKQDSKKFLKIMFSYNNKELIINETVPNRFSPKSPDKAHLNLHINSLELGDSAVYFCASSQDLSGTEAFFGQGTRLTVV.

DNA of the CDR3: TGTGCCATCAGTCGGACTAGCGGGGGGGAGGAGACCCAGTACTTC. Protein: CAISRTSGGEETQYF. This sequence joins TRBV10-3 and TRBJ2-5, with 15 bases lining up with TRBD2. Germline loops: CDR1 ENHRY, CDR2 SYGVKD. V gave up 5 bases and J gave up 5 bases; unmatched junction bases: 3. CDR3 size: 15 residues.

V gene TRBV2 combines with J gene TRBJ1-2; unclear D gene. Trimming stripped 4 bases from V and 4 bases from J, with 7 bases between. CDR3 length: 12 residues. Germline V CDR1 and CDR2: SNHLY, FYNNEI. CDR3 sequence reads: CASSGSSYGYTF. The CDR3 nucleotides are TGTGCCAGCAGTGGGTCCTCCTATGGCTACACCTTC.

CDR3 residues: CSARDPTSAVYTF. Here the CDR3 DNA reads TGCAGTGCTAGAGACCCCACCTCGGCCGTCTACACCTTC. The V gene is TRBV20-1, the J gene TRBJ1-2; D is uncertain. The CDR3 length is 13 residues. Germline V gene sequence: CDR1 DFQATT, CDR2 SNEGSKA (reference sequence). Trimming cost V 0 bases and J 10 bases, with 15 bases left between them.

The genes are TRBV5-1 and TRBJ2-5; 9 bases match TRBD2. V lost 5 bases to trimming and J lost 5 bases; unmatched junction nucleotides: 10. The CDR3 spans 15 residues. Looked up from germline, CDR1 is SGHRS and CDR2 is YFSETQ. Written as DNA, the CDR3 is TGCGCCAGCAGTACCCGTAGGACTAGCGACGAGACCCAGTACTTC. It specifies CASSTRRTSDETQYF.

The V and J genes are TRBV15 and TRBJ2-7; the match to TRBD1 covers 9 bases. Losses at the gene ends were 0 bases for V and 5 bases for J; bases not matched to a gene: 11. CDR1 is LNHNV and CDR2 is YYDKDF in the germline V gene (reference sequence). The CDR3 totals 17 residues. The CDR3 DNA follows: TGTGCCACCAGCAGAGATAATGGCTGGACAGGGGATAACGAGCAGTACTTC. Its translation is CATSRDNGWTGDNEQYF.

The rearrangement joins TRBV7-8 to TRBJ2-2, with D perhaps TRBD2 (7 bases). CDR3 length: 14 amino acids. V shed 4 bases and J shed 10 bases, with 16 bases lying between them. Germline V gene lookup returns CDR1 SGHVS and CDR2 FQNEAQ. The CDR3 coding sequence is TGTGCCAGCAGCTCGGACGGGGGGCAGGCGGAGCTGTTTTTT. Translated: CASSSDGGQAELFF. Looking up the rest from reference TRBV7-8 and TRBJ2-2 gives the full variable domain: GAGVSQSPRYKVAKRGQDVALRCDPISGHVSLFWYQQALGQGPEFLTYFQNEAQLDKSGLPSDRFFAERPEGSVSTLKIQRTQQEDSAVYLCASSSDGGQAELFFGEGSRLTVL.

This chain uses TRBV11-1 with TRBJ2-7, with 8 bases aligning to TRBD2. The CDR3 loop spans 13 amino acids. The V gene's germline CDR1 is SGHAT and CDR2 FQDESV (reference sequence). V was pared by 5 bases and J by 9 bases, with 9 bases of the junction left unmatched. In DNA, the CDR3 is TGTGCCAGCAGCCCGGGAGGGCCCCTTGGGCAGTACTTC. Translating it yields CASSPGGPLGQYF.

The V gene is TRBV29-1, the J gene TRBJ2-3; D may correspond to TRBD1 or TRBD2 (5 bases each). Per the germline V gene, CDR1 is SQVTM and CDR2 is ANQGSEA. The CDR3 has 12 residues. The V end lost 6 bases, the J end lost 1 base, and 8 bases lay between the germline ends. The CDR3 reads CSVGDGTDTQYF. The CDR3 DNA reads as TGCAGCGTGGGGGACGGCACAGATACGCAGTATTTT.

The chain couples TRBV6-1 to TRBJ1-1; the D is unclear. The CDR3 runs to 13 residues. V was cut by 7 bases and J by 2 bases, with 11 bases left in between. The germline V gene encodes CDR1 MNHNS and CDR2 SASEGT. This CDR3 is CASTRRVNTEAFF. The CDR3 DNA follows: TGTGCCAGCACCCGGAGGGTTAACACTGAAGCTTTCTTT.

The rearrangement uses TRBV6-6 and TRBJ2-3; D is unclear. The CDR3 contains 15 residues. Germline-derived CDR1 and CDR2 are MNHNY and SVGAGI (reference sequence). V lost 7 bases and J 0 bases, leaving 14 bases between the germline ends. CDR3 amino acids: CASKVGPTSTDTQYF. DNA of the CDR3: TGTGCCAGCAAGGTGGGCCCTACTAGCACAGATACGCAGTATTTT.

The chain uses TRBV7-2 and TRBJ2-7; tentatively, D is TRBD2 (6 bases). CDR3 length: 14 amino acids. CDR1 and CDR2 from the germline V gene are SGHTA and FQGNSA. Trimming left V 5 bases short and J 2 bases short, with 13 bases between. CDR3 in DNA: TGTGCCAGCAGCCGCCAGGGACTCCCCTACGAGCAGTACTTC. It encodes CASSRQGLPYEQYF. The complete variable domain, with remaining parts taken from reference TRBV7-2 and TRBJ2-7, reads GAGVSQSPSNKVTEKGKDVELRCDPISGHTALYWYRQSLGQGLEFLIYFQGNSAPDKSGLPSDRFSAERTGGSVSTLTIQRTQQEDSAVYLCASSRQGLPYEQYFGPGTRLTVT.

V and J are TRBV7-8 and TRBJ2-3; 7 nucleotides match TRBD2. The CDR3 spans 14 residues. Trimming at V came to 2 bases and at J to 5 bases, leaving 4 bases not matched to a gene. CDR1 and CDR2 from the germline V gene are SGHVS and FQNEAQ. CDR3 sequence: CASSLLSGGDTQYF. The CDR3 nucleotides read TGTGCCAGCAGCTTATTATCGGGGGGAGATACGCAGTATTTT.

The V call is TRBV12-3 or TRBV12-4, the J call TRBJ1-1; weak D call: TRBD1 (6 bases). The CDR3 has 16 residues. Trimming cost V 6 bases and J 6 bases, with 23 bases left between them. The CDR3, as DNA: TGTGCCAGCAGCTACACAGGGTTATATCTTCTCGCTGAAGCTTTCTTT. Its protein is CASSYTGLYLLAEAFF.